The 18 T cell receptor beta chains in this list originate from one sample, sequenced in a study of cytomegalovirus exposure and HLA in healthy donors. Here immunoSEQ multiplex PCR was the method, and the copy in TCRdb shows in-frame clones only, minus some. The sample has 110,000 to 150,000 clones, 94% seen once. Sequencing was performed on PBMCs. The receptors were sampled from a man between 18 and 29 years old in good health and CMV-seropositive.

The chain combines TRBV5-1 with TRBJ2-3; TRBD2 matches 14 bases. The CDR3 extends over 17 amino acids. V trimming: 3 bases; J trimming: 4 bases; junction bases outside the gene matches: 7. CDR1 SGHRS and CDR2 YFSETQ come from the germline V gene. The CDR3 loop reads CASSSGTSGRFADTQYF. CDR3 DNA sequence: TGCGCCAGCAGCTCTGGGACTAGCGGGAGATTCGCAGATACGCAGTATTTT.

The V and J genes are TRBV5-5 and TRBJ2-2; D is perhaps TRBD1 (6 bases). Between the trimmed V and J ends, which lost 4 bases and 4 bases, there was a span of 14 bases. The V gene's germline CDR1 is SGHKS and CDR2 YYEKEE (reference sequence). The CDR3 is made up of 15 amino acids. The CDR3 here is CASSRYRVGTGELFF. As DNA, the CDR3 is TGTGCCAGCAGCAGATACAGGGTAGGCACCGGGGAGCTGTTTTTT.

The gene calls are TRBV5-1 and TRBJ1-1; no reliable D call. Germline-derived CDR1 and CDR2 are SGHRS and YFSETQ. The CDR3 contains 14 residues. V shed 0 bases and J shed 2 bases, with 8 bases lying between them. CDR3 region: CASSLGRGNTEAFF. The CDR3 region has the DNA TGCGCCAGCAGCTTGGGGCGGGGAAACACTGAAGCTTTCTTT. The full variable domain, rest sourced from reference TRBV5-1 and TRBJ1-1, is KAGVTQTPRYLIKTRGQQVTLSCSPISGHRSVSWYQQTPGQGLQFLFEYFSETQRNKGNFPGRFSGRQFSNSRSEMNVSTLELGDSALYLCASSLGRGNTEAFFGQGTRLTVV.

V usage is TRBV2 and J usage is TRBJ1-1; D perhaps matches TRBD1 (6 bases). The length of the CDR3 is 14 residues. CDR1 and CDR2 from the germline V gene are SNHLY and FYNNEI. V gave up 4 bases and J gave up 3 bases, with 12 bases separating them. The CDR3 bases are TGTGCCAGCAGTGTAGCAGGGGAGGACACTGAAGCTTTCTTT. This translates into CASSVAGEDTEAFF.

A single count supports this clone. The V call is TRBV5-8, the J call TRBJ1-5, with 7 nucleotides matching TRBD1. The ends lost 3 bases at V and 7 bases at J; junction bases unmatched: 10. This CDR3 region has 15 residues. The germline V gene encodes CDR1 SGHTS and CDR2 YDEGEE. CDR3 amino acids: CASSWRTGDGQPQHF. CDR3 in DNA: TGTGCCAGCAGCTGGAGAACAGGGGATGGCCAGCCCCAGCATTTT.

Only one count was recorded for this clone. The gene calls are TRBV5-1 and TRBJ1-1; D gene ambiguous. The V end was cut by 1 base, the J end by 0 bases, with 7 bases between. Germline CDR1 SGHRS, CDR2 YFSETQ. The CDR3 is 14 amino acids. CDR3 in DNA: TGCGCCAGCAGCTTGAGTCAGGTGAACACTGAAGCTTTCTTT. It encodes CASSLSQVNTEAFF.

CDR3 amino acids: CASTFWEGTGELFF. Here the CDR3 DNA reads TGCGCCAGCACCTTCTGGGAGGGGACCGGGGAGCTGTTTTTT. The chain couples TRBV5-1 to TRBJ2-2; 7 bases are shared with TRBD2. Germline V gene data show CDR1 as SGHRS and CDR2 as YFSETQ. J lost 5 bases, V lost 6 bases, and 7 bases had no gene match. The CDR3 has 14 amino acids.

This chain uses TRBV2 with TRBJ2-2, with 8 nucleotides matching TRBD1. The germline gives CDR1 SNHLY, CDR2 FYNNEI. The CDR3 contains 15 residues. The J segment lost 0 bases and the V segment lost 5 bases, leaving 2 bases of the junction unmatched. The chain's CDR3 is CASSLDRANTGELFF. The CDR3, as DNA: TGTGCCAGCAGTTTGGACAGGGCGAACACCGGGGAGCTGTTTTTT.

This clone was detected once. This chain connects TRBV5-1 to TRBJ2-3, with a tentative D call TRBD1 (5 bases). Germline-derived CDR1 and CDR2 are SGHRS and YFSETQ. With 4 bases removed from V and 7 bases from J, the gap between germline ends came to 10 bases. CDR3 size: 12 residues. CDR3 in DNA: TGCGCCAGCAGCCAGGACACGTATACGCAGTATTTT. Encoded protein: CASSQDTYTQYF.

The genes are TRBV28 and TRBJ2-7; the D gene is possibly TRBD2 (6 bases). Per germline, CDR1 MDHEN and CDR2 SYDVKM. V gave up 8 bases and J gave up 7 bases, with 27 bases separating them. The CDR3 covers 16 residues. The CDR3 DNA reads as TGTGCCAGCGGTCAGGGTTCCGGGCGGGGATCGGGGGAGCAGTACTTC. It is translated as CASGQGSGRGSGEQYF.

The V gene is TRBV4-2, the J gene TRBJ1-1; 8 nucleotides match TRBD1. The junction had 4 bases not matched to a gene; V was cut back by 1 base and J by 6 bases. CDR3 length: 14 residues. Per the germline V gene, CDR1 is LGHNA and CDR2 is YNFKEQ. CDR3 in amino acids: CASSQGIRGPEAFF. The CDR3, as DNA: TGTGCCAGCAGCCAAGGGATCAGGGGGCCTGAAGCTTTCTTT.

This clone was seen a few times. The chain has TRBV6-1 and TRBJ2-7; no reliable D call. The CDR3 is made up of 15 amino acids. Between the trimmed V and J ends, which lost 2 bases and 0 bases, there was a span of 11 bases. CDR1 is MNHNS, CDR2 SASEGT, per germline. Written as DNA, the CDR3 is TGTGCCAGCAGTGAACAGGAACAAAGCTCCTACGAGCAGTACTTC. Translation: CASSEQEQSSYEQYF.

J is TRBJ2-5 and V is TRBV2; D is undetermined. Per the germline V gene, CDR1 is SNHLY and CDR2 is FYNNEI. Trimming shortened V by 5 bases and J by 1 base, and 8 bases separated the two germline ends. CDR3 length: 13 residues. The DNA for the CDR3 is TGTGCCAGCAGTCCGCCGGGCCAAGAGACCCAGTACTTC. It specifies CASSPPGQETQYF.

This chain links TRBV6-5 with TRBJ1-2, with a possible D match to TRBD1 (5 bases). The CDR3 consists of 14 residues. Looked up from germline, CDR1 is MNHEY and CDR2 is SVGAGI. V shed 2 bases and J shed 0 bases, with 7 bases lying between them. The CDR3 bases are TGTGCCAGCAGTTACGACAGTACTAACTATGGCTACACCTTC. Translation gives CASSYDSTNYGYTF.

The genes are TRBV5-4 and TRBJ2-7, with D perhaps matching TRBD2 (6 bases). Germline-derived CDR1 and CDR2 are SGHNT and YYREEE (reference sequence). Trimming shortened V by 9 bases and J by 0 bases, and 10 bases separated the two germline ends. This CDR3 has 12 amino acids. The CDR3 DNA sequence: TGTGCCACCGGGACTGACTCCTACGAGCAGTACTTC. This codes for CATGTDSYEQYF.

V and J are TRBV27 and TRBJ2-7; TRBD1 agrees at 12 bases. The length of the CDR3 is 16 residues. V gave up 4 bases and J gave up 6 bases; unmatched junction bases: 10. From germline, CDR1 is MNHEY and CDR2 SMNVEV (reference sequence). CDR3 sequence: CASSSTWDRGLSEQYF. The CDR3 DNA reads TGTGCCAGCAGTTCAACATGGGACAGGGGGCTTAGCGAGCAGTACTTC.

The chain recombines TRBV4-1 with TRBJ2-5; TRBD2 aligns across 7 bases. Germline CDR1 and CDR2: MGHRA and YSYEKL. This CDR3 contains 16 residues. J lost 3 bases, V lost 1 base, and 8 bases had no gene match. CDR3 sequence (DNA): TGCGCCAGCAGCCAAGCTCGAGCGGGGTTGGAAGAGACCCAGTACTTC. Protein: CASSQARAGLEETQYF.

The chain has TRBV14 and TRBJ2-7; 8 nucleotides align to TRBD2. The CDR3 loop spans 14 amino acids. V trimming: 4 bases; J trimming: 7 bases; junction bases outside the gene matches: 9. Per germline, CDR1 SGHDN and CDR2 FVKESK. CDR3: CASSPKTSENEQYF. CDR3 DNA sequence: TGTGCCAGCAGCCCGAAGACTAGCGAGAATGAGCAGTACTTC.